This T cell receptor beta chain was recorded in a study of cytomegalovirus exposure and HLA in healthy donors. The CDR3 totals 13 residues. The trim removed 7 bases at V and 7 bases at J, leaving 7 bases unmatched. The V gene's germline CDR1 is MDHEN and CDR2 SYDVKM. Sequencing used immunoSEQ multiplex PCR; TCRdb keeps in-frame clones, though not all of them. Here the sample spans 100,000 to 150,000 clones, 89% being singletons. The chain carries TRBV28 and TRBJ1-5, with 7 bases lining up with TRBD1. The sequence was obtained from a woman in her late teens or twenties in good health and CMV-seronegative. The sequenced sample was PBMCs. The CDR3 loop is CASIAGGRQPQHF. In nucleotides, the CDR3 is TGTGCCAGCATAGCAGGGGGTCGGCAGCCCCAGCATTTT. Full variable domain (missing parts from reference TRBV28 and TRBJ1-5): DVKVTQSSRYLVKRTGEKVFLECVQDMDHENMFWYRQDPGLGLRLIYFSYDVKMKEKGDIPEGYSVSREKKERFSLILESASTNQTSMYLCASIAGGRQPQHFGDGTRLSIL.